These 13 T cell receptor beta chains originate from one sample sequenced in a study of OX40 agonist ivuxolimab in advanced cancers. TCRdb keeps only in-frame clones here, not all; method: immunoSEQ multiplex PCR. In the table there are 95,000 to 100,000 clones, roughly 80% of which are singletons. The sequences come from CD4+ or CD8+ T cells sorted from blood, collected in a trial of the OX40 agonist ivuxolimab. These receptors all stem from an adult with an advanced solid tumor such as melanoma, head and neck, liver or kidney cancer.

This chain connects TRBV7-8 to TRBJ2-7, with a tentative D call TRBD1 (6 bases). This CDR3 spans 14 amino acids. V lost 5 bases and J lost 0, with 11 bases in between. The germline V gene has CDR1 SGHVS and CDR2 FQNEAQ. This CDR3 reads CASSPRDTSYEQYF. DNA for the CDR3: TGTGCCAGCAGCCCCCGGGACACCTCCTACGAGCAGTACTTC.

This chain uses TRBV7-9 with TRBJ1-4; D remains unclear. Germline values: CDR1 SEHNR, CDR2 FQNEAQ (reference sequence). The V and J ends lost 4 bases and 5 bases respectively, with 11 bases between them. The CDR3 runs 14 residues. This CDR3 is CASSYHSGNEKLFF. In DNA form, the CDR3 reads TGTGCCAGCAGCTACCACAGTGGGAATGAAAAACTGTTTTTT. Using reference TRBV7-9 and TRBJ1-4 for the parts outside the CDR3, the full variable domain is DTGVSQNPRHKITKRGQNVTFRCDPISEHNRLYWYRQTLGQGPEFLTYFQNEAQLEKSRLLSDRFSAERPKGSFSTLEIQRTEQGDSAMYLCASSYHSGNEKLFFGSGTQLSVL.

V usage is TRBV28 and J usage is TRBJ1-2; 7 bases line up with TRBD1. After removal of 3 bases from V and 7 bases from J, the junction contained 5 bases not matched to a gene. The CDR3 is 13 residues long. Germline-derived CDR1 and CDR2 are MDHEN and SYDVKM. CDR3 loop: CASSLLQGLGYTF. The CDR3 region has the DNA TGTGCCAGCAGTTTGTTACAGGGGCTTGGCTACACCTTC.

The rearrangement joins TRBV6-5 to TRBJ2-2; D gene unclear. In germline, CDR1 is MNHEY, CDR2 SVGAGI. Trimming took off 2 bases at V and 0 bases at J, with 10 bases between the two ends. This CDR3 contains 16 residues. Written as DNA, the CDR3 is TGTGCCAGCAGTTACGGGCATAATACGAACACCGGGGAGCTGTTTTTT. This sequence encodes CASSYGHNTNTGELFF.

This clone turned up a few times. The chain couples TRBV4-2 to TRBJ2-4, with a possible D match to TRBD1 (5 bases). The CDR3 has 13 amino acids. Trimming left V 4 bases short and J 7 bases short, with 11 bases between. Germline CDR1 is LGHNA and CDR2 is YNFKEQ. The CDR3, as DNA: TGTGCCAGCAGCCCCCGGGCAGGGAACATTCAGTACTTC. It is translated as CASSPRAGNIQYF.

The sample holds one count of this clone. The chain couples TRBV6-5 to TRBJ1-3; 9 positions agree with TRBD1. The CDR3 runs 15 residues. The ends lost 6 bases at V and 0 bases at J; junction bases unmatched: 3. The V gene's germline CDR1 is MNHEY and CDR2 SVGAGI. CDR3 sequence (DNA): TGTGCCAGCAGGAAGACAGGGGGCTCTGGAAACACCATATATTTT. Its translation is CASRKTGGSGNTIYF.

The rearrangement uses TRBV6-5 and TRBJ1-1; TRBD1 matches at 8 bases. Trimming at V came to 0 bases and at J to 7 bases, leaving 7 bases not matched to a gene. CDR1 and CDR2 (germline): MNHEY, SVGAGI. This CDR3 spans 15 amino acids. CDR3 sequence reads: CASSYSMGQVFEAFF. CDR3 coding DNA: TGTGCCAGCAGTTACTCGATGGGACAGGTCTTTGAAGCTTTCTTT.

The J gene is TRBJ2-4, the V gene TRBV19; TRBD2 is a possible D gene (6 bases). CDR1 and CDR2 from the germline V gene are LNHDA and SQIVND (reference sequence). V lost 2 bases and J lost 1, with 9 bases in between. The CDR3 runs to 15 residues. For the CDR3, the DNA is TGTGCCAGTAGTATAACGGGGGAGGCCAAAAACATTCAGTACTTC. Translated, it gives CASSITGEAKNIQYF.

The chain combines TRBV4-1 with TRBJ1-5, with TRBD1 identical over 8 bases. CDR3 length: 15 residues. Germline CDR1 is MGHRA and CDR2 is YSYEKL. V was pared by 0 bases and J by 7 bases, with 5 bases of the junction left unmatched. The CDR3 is CASSQDRDRGQPQHF. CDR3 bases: TGCGCCAGCAGCCAAGATAGAGACAGGGGCCAGCCCCAGCATTTT.

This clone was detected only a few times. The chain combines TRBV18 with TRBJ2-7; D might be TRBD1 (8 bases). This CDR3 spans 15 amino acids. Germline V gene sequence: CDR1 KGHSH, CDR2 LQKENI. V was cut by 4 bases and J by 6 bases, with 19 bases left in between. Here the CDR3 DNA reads TGTGCCAGCTCACAGGACAGGGCGGGGGCTTCCGAGCAGTACTTC. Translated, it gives CASSQDRAGASEQYF.

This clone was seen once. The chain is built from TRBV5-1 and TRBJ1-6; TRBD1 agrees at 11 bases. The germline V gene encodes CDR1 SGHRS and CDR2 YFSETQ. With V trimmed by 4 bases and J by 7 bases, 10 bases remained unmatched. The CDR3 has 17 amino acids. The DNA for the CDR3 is TGCGCCAGCAGCCCGAGGCGGGACAGGGGGAGGAATTCACCCCTCCACTTT. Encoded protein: CASSPRRDRGRNSPLHF.

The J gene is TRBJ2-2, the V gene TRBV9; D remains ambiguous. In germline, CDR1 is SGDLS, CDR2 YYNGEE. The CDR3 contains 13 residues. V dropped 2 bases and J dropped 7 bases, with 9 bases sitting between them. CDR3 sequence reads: CASSVISGGELFF. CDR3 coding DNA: TGTGCCAGCAGCGTTATTTCTGGCGGGGAGCTGTTTTTT. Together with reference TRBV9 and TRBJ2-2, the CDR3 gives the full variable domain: DSGVTQTPKHLITATGQRVTLRCSPRSGDLSVYWYQQSLDQGLQFLIQYYNGEERAKGNILERFSAQQFPDLHSELNLSSLELGDSALYFCASSVISGGELFFGEGSRLTVL.

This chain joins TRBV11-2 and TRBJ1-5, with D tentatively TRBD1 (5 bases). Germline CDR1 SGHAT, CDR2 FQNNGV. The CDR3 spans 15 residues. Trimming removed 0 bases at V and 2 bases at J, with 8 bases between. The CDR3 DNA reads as TGTGCCAGCAGCTTAGATCTGGGGGGCAATCAGCCCCAGCATTTT. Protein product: CASSLDLGGNQPQHF.